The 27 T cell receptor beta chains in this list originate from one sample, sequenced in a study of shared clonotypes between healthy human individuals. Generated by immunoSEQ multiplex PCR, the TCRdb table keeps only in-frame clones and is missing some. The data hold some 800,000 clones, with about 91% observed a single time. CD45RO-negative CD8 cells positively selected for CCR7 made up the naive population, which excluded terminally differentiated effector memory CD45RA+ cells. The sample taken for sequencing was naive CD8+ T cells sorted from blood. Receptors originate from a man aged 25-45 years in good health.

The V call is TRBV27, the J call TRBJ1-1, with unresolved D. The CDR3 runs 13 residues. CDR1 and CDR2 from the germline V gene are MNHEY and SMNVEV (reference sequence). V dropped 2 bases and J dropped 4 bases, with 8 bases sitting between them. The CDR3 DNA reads TGTGCCAGCAGTTTAGTGCAGGTCACTGAAGCTTTCTTT. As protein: CASSLVQVTEAFF.

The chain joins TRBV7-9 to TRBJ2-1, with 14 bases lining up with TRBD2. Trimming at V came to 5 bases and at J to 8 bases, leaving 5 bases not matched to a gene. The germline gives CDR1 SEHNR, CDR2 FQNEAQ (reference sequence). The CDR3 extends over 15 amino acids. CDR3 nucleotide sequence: TGTGCCAGCAGCGGGGGACTAGCGGGAGAAGATGAGCAGTTCTTC. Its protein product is CASSGGLAGEDEQFF.

CDR3 sequence (DNA): TGTGCCAGCAGTTCACATACTAGCGTGCCTTTCAATGAGCAGTTCTTC. Its protein is CASSSHTSVPFNEQFF. V is TRBV27 and J is TRBJ2-1; 7 positions agree with TRBD2. The CDR3 is 16 amino acids. The germline V gene has CDR1 MNHEY and CDR2 SMNVEV (reference sequence). V trimming: 4 bases; J trimming: 6 bases; junction bases outside the gene matches: 12.

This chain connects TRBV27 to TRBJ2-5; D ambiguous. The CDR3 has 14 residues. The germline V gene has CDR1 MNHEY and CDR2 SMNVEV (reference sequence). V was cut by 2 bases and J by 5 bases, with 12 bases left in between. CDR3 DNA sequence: TGTGCCAGCAGTTTAGACGGACCCACGGAGACCCAGTACTTC. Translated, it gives CASSLDGPTETQYF.

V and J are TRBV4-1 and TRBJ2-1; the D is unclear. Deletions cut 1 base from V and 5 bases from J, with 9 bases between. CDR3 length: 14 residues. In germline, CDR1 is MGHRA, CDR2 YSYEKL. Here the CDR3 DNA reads TGCGCCAGCAGCCAAGTGGTCACCAACAATGAGCAGTTCTTC. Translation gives CASSQVVTNNEQFF.

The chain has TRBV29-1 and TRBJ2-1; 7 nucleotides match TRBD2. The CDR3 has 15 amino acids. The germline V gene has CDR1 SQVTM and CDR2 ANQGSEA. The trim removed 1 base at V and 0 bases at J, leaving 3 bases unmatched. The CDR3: CSVEGGGSSYNEQFF. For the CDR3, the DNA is TGCAGCGTTGAAGGTGGCGGGAGCTCCTACAATGAGCAGTTCTTC.

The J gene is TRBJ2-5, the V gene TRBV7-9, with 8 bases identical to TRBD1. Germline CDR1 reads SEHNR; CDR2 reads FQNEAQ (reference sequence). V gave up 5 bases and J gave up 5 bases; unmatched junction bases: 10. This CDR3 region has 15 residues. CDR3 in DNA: TGTGCCAGCAGCCTGACTAAGACAGGGGATGAGACCCAGTACTTC. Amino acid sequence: CASSLTKTGDETQYF.

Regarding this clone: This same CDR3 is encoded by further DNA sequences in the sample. The CDR3 bases are TGTGCCAGCAGCTTAGTCGATCAGCCCCAGCATTTT. It translates to CASSLVDQPQHF. V and J are TRBV7-9 and TRBJ1-5, with D hard to call. CDR3 length: 12 amino acids. Germline-derived CDR1 and CDR2 are SEHNR and FQNEAQ (reference sequence). Trimming removed 1 base from V and 5 bases from J, with 3 bases in between.

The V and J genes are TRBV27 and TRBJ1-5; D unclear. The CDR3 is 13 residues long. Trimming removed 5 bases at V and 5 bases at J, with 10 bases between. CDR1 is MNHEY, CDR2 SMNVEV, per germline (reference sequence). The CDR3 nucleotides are TGTGCCAGCAGTGATAGGCTGCATCAGCCCCAGCATTTT. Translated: CASSDRLHQPQHF.

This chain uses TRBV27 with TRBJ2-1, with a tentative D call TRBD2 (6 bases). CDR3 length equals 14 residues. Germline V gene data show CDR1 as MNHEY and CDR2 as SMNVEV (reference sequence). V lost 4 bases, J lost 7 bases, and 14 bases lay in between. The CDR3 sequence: CASSSGDWRNEQFF. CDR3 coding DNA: TGTGCCAGCAGTTCGGGGGATTGGCGGAATGAGCAGTTCTTC.

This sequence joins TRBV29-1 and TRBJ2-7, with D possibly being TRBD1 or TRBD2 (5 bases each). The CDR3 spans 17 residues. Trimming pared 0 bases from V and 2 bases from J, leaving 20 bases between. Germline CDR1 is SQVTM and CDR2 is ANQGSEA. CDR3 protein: CSVEDPGTDGAAYEQYF. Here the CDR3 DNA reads TGCAGCGTTGAAGATCCAGGGACCGACGGGGCCGCCTACGAGCAGTACTTC.

The CDR3: CASSRPEGYEQYF. CDR3 sequence (DNA): TGTGCCAGCAGTCGCCCGGAGGGCTACGAGCAGTACTTC. The genes are TRBV28 and TRBJ2-7; TRBD2 is a possible D gene (6 bases). CDR1 and CDR2 (germline): MDHEN, SYDVKM. V lost 5 bases and J lost 3, with 11 bases in between. The CDR3 has 13 amino acids.

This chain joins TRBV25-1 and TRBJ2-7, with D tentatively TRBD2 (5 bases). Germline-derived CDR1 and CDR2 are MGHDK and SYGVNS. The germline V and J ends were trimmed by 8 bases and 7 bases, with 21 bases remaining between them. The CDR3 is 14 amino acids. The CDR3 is CASAEDSKPGEQYF. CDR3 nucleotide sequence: TGTGCCAGCGCTGAAGACTCAAAGCCGGGGGAGCAGTACTTC.

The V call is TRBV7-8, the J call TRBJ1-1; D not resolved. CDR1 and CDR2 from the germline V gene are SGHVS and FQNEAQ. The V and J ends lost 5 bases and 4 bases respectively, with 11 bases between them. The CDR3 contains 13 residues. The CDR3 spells CASSPSVVTEAFF. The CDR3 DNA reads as TGTGCCAGCAGCCCGAGTGTGGTCACTGAAGCTTTCTTT.

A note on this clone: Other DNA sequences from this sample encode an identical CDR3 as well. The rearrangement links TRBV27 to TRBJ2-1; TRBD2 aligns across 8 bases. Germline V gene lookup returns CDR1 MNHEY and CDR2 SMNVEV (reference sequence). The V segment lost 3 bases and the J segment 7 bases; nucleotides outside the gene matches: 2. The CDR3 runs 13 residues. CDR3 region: CASSFGRANEQFF. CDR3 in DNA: TGTGCCAGCAGTTTCGGGAGGGCTAATGAGCAGTTCTTC.

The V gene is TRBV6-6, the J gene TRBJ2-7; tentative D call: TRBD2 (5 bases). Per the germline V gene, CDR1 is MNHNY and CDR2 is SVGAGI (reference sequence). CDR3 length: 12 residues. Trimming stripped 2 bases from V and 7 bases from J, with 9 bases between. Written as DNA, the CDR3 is TGTGCCAGCAGTTACCACACGGGAGAGCAGTACTTC. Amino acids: CASSYHTGEQYF.

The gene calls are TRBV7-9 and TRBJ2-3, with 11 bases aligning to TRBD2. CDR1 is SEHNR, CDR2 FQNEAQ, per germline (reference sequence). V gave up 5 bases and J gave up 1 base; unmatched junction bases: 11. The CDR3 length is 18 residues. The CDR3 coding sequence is TGTGCCAGCAGCCCTCAACGGACTAGCGGGCGAGGCACAGATACGCAGTATTTT. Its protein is CASSPQRTSGRGTDTQYF.

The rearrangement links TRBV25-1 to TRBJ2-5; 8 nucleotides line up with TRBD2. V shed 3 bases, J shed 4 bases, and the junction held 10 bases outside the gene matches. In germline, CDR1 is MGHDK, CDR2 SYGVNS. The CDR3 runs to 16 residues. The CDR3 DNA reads TGTGCCAGCAGTGATCCGGGACTAGAGTATGGAGAGACCCAGTACTTC. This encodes CASSDPGLEYGETQYF.

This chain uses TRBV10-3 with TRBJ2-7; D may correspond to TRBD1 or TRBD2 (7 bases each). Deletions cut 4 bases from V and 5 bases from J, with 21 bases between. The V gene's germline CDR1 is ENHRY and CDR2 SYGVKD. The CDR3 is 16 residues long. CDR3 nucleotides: TGTGCCATCAGTGGACGAGGGGGCGGGAGCGCCCACGAGCAGTACTTC. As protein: CAISGRGGGSAHEQYF.

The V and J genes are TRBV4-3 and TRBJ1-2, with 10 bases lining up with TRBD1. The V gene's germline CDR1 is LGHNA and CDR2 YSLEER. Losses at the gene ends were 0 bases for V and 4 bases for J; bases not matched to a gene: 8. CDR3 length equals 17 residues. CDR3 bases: TGCGCCAGCAGCCAAGATCTAGGACAGGGGGGATCCTATGGCTACACCTTC. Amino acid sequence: CASSQDLGQGGSYGYTF.

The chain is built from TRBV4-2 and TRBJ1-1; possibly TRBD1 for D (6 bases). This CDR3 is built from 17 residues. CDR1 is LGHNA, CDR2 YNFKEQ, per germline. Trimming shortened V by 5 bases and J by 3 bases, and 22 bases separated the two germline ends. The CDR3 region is CASSLAESGGPDTEAFF. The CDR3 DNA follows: TGTGCCAGCAGCTTAGCGGAGTCGGGGGGGCCCGACACTGAAGCTTTCTTT.

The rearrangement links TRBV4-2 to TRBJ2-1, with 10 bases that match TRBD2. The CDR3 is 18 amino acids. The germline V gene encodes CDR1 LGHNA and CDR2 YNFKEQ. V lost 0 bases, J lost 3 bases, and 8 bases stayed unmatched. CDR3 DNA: TGTGCCAGCAGCCAAGAGTCCTCAGCGGGAGGGATCTACAATGAGCAGTTCTTC. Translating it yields CASSQESSAGGIYNEQFF.

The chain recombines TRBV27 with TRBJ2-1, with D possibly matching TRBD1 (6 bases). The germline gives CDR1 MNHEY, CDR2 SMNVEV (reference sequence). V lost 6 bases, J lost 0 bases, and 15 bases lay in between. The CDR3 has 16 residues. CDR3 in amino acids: CASRGDTYSSYNEQFF. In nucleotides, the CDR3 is TGTGCCAGCAGAGGGGACACTTACTCCTCCTACAATGAGCAGTTCTTC.

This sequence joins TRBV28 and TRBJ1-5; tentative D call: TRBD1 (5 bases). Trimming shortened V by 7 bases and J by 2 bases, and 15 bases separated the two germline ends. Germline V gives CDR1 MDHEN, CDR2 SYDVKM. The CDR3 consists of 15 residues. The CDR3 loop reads CASIGVEGGNQPQHF. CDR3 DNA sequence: TGTGCCAGCATAGGGGTGGAAGGCGGCAATCAGCCCCAGCATTTT.

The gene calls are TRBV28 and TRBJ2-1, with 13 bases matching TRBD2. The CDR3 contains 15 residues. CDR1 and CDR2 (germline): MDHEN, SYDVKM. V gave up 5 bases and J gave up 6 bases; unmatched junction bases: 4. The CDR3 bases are TGTGCCAGCAGTACCGGGACTAGCGGGATCAATGAGCAGTTCTTC. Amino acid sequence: CASSTGTSGINEQFF.

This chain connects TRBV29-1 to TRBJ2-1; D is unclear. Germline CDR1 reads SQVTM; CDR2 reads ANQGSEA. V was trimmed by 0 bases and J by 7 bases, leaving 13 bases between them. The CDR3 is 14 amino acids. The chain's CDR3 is CSVEDPNVRNEQFF. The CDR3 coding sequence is TGCAGCGTTGAAGACCCCAACGTAAGGAATGAGCAGTTCTTC.

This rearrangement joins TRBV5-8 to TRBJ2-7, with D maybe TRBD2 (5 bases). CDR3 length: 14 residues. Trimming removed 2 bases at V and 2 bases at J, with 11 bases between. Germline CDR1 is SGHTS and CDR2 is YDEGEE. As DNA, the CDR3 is TGTGCCAGCAGCTTCCGGGGAGCAACCTACGAGCAGTACTTC. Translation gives CASSFRGATYEQYF.